This is a list of T cell receptor beta chains from one sample in a study of Ad26.COV2.S vaccination and SARS-CoV-2 variants. Only in-frame clones appear in the TCRdb table, and some are missing; sequencing was by immunoSEQ multiplex PCR. The table records around 240,000 clones, 85% to 90% of them present only once. This specimen consisted of peripheral blood, obtained in a trial of Ad26.COV2.S vaccine versus placebo. Source of these receptors: a person aged 18 to 65 who received the Ad26.COV2.S COVID-19 vaccine or a placebo. Each CDR3 is given without its conserved first and last residue.

TRBV6-6,13,TRBJ1-2,ASSYSEIGRDGYT
TRBV11-1,13,TRBJ2-7,ASSLANRPVYEQY
TRBV30,14,TRBJ2-3,ASEGTSGRGRDTQY
TRBV28,11,TRBJ1-1,ASGDGLNTEAF
TRBV5-6,13,TRBJ2-1,ASSIAGSSYNEQF
TRBV9,14,TRBJ1-4,ASSIGQTATNEKLF
TRBV28,14,TRBJ2-7,ASSFFPGESSYEQY
TRBV28,11,TRBJ2-1,ASSLNPYNEQF
TRBV18,15,TRBJ2-7,ASSPPSGDTSSYEQY
TRBV6-2/TRBV6-3,13,TRBJ2-2,ASSYVAGNTGELF
TRBV11-1,12,TRBJ2-5,ASSFLAAQETQY
TRBV5-4,11,TRBJ2-7,ASSTARGGEQY
TRBV5-6,14,TRBJ1-1,ASSFNLIWMNTEAF
TRBV7-8,14,TRBJ2-7,ASSPRQGPLSYEQY
TRBV6-2/TRBV6-3,12,TRBJ2-7,ASSWDAGALGQY
TRBV7-3,13,TRBJ1-1,ASSLRGSLNTEAF
TRBV7-9,11,TRBJ1-5,ASSLTGVQPQH
TRBV7-2,12,TRBJ2-5,ASSLGQGWETQY
TRBV18,11,TRBJ1-1,ASSPRDWGEAF
TRBV6-5,11,TRBJ1-5,ASSFSDTQPQH
TRBV7-9,12,TRBJ1-2,ASSSAGSNYGYT
TRBV4-2,12,TRBJ1-2,ASSSEGDYNGYT
TRBV7-3,14,TRBJ1-1,ASSKSGTGFGAEAF
TRBV11-2,14,TRBJ2-4,ASSPISGQGPNIQY
TRBV6-2/TRBV6-3,13,TRBJ1-2,ASSPGQSANYGYT
TRBV19,13,TRBJ2-7,ASSIGTELGYEQY
TRBV7-2,12,TRBJ1-2,ASSLDVRDGGYT
TRBV6-4,18,TRBJ2-7,ASSDCVRGPPYQSSYEQY
TRBV2,13,TRBJ2-1,ASRVWTSGGNEQF
TRBV5-5,15,TRBJ2-7,ASSSARLAGSSYEQY
TRBV7-2,17,TRBJ2-2,ASSLVRSTGRANTGELF
TRBV19,12,TRBJ1-4,ASSPQGAREKLF
TRBV7-2,14,TRBJ1-6,ASSPPNRVGNSPLH
TRBV9,13,TRBJ1-1,ASTVGQGVLTEAF
TRBV7-9,11,TRBJ1-1,ASSFNRDTEAF
TRBV10-3,12,TRBJ2-7,AIRLRDGAYEQY
TRBV19,12,TRBJ2-7,ASSIAEFSYEQY
TRBV5-6,12,TRBJ1-6,ASSLDRDGSPLH
TRBV5-4,13,TRBJ1-4,ASSVNRATNEKLF
TRBV2,10,TRBJ1-1,ASSVDRGEAF
TRBV7-2,15,TRBJ2-1,ASSFFPRTTSYNEQF
TRBV11-2,12,TRBJ2-3,ASSLRGESDTQY
TRBV7-2,14,TRBJ2-5,ASSLGDRGAQETQY
TRBV15,12,TRBJ2-7,ATSPADRGYEQY
TRBV7-8,12,TRBJ1-2,ASSLDRGGYGYT
TRBV30,14,TRBJ2-7,AWSGTPRTVHYEQY
TRBV4-3,16,TRBJ2-7,ASSQDARGWRSSYEQY
TRBV12-3/TRBV12-4,11,TRBJ1-5,ASSPRASGPQH
TRBV7-3,13,TRBJ2-5,ASSLTASGKETQY
TRBV6-2/TRBV6-3,13,TRBJ2-5,ASSTTETAEGGQY
TRBV3-1/TRBV3-2,15,TRBJ2-6,ASSQGLNGSGANVLT
TRBV4-3,13,TRBJ1-3,ASSRDRPSGNTIY
TRBV9,14,TRBJ2-4,ASSGRRDSAKNIQY
TRBV5-1,15,TRBJ2-3,ASSLGGAGGLTDTQY
TRBV30,9,TRBJ2-3,AWRVRDTQY